A single sample is the source of the 13 T cell receptor beta chains below, sequenced in a study of graft-versus-host responses after intestinal transplantation. The antigens of these receptors remain unknown. This table comes from immunoSEQ multiplex PCR, and its TCRdb copy is limited to in-frame clones, with some not included. The data show around 99,000 clones, with roughly 87% seen just once and around 0.7% held by the top ten. The specimen comprised unstimulated CD4+ T cells sorted from spleen or lymph node cells, sampled before transplant. The receptors here all came from a human donor who was the organ donor for an intestinal transplant.

The chain has TRBV2 and TRBJ2-6; the D is unclear. The CDR3 totals 14 residues. The V gene's germline CDR1 is SNHLY and CDR2 FYNNEI. Between the trimmed V and J ends, which lost 8 bases and 0 bases, there was a span of 8 bases. CDR3 in amino acids: CASGKGSGANVLTF. CDR3 in DNA: TGTGCCAGCGGGAAGGGCTCTGGGGCCAACGTCCTGACTTTC.

This rearrangement joins TRBV6-6 to TRBJ2-5; 12 bases match TRBD2. Germline CDR1 is MNHNY and CDR2 is SVGAGI (reference sequence). The CDR3 sequence is 16 residues long. V was pared by 2 bases and J by 4 bases, with 5 bases of the junction left unmatched. CDR3 in amino acids: CASSYPTSGRSETQYF. CDR3 coding DNA: TGTGCCAGCAGTTACCCGACTAGCGGGAGATCAGAGACCCAGTACTTC.

CDR3 sequence (DNA): TGCGCCAGCAGCCAAGATCGTCGGGGAAGCTCCTATAATTCACCCCTCCACTTT. This codes for CASSQDRRGSSYNSPLHF. V and J are TRBV4-1 and TRBJ1-6; no reliable D call. Germline CDR1 is MGHRA and CDR2 is YSYEKL. Trimming took off 0 bases at V and 0 bases at J, with 12 bases between the two ends. The CDR3 is 18 residues long.

This chain links TRBV7-2 with TRBJ1-5; TRBD1 matches at 8 bases. This CDR3 contains 15 residues. V lost 4 bases to trimming and J lost 7 bases; unmatched junction nucleotides: 9. Germline lookup yields CDR1 SGHTA and CDR2 FQGNSA. CDR3 sequence reads: CASSYRTGTGQPQHF. The CDR3 DNA reads TGTGCCAGCAGCTATCGGACAGGGACGGGGCAGCCCCAGCATTTT.

This clone has just one count. The chain has TRBV5-4 and TRBJ1-4, with TRBD1 matching over 9 bases. Germline lookup yields CDR1 SGHNT and CDR2 YYREEE (reference sequence). The CDR3 is made up of 18 amino acids. The V and J ends lost 10 bases and 5 bases, in that order; junction bases with no gene match: 21. DNA of the CDR3: TGTGCCGGTTGCTTCCGTGGTACGGGACAGGGACCGAATGAAAAACTGTTTTTT. Residues: CAGCFRGTGQGPNEKLFF.

The rearrangement joins TRBV7-3 to TRBJ2-1; TRBD2 matches 7 bases. V was pared by 1 base and J by 5 bases, with 14 bases of the junction left unmatched. CDR1 SGHTA and CDR2 FQGTGA come from the germline V gene. CDR3 length: 18 residues. The CDR3 is CASSLRFPSGVTHNEQFF. The DNA of the CDR3 is TGTGCCAGCAGCTTAAGGTTCCCAAGCGGGGTAACCCACAATGAGCAGTTCTTC.

V is TRBV5-1 and J is TRBJ2-7; possible D gene TRBD1, 5 bases. Germline values: CDR1 SGHRS, CDR2 YFSETQ. The V and J ends lost 4 bases and 3 bases respectively, with 14 bases between them. This CDR3 is built from 14 residues. The CDR3 spells CASSPLDTNYEQYF. The CDR3 DNA follows: TGCGCCAGCAGCCCCTTGGACACCAACTACGAGCAGTACTTC.

V is TRBV7-9 and J is TRBJ1-1; possible D gene TRBD1, 5 bases. Trimming removed 0 bases at V and 1 base at J, with 6 bases between. This CDR3 has 14 residues. CDR1 is SEHNR and CDR2 is FQNEAQ in the germline V gene (reference sequence). CDR3 sequence (DNA): TGTGCCAGCAGCTTAGCTGGGACGAACACTGAAGCTTTCTTT. Protein sequence: CASSLAGTNTEAFF.

This chain links TRBV10-3 with TRBJ2-7, with TRBD1 as a possible D gene (5 bases). The CDR3 consists of 13 residues. Germline CDR1 ENHRY, CDR2 SYGVKD. V was cut by 11 bases and J by 5 bases, with 19 bases left in between. The CDR3 region is CALSDRPNDEQYF. In DNA form, the CDR3 reads TGTGCCTTGTCTGACAGACCGAACGACGAGCAGTACTTC.

This clone was seen a single time. A read error may account for a junction end that differs from germline. This chain links TRBV11-3 with TRBJ2-1; 9 bases align to TRBD2. CDR1 is SGHNT, CDR2 YENEEA, per germline. This CDR3 contains 18 residues. The CDR3 DNA reads as TGTACCAGCAGCTTAGCAGGATATAGCGGGAGTTCTAGGAATGAGCAGTTCTTC. Its protein product is CTSSLAGYSGSSRNEQFF.

This chain connects TRBV5-5 to TRBJ2-7; D may correspond to TRBD1 or TRBD2 (5 bases each). CDR1 is SGHKS and CDR2 is YYEKEE in the germline V gene (reference sequence). The CDR3 extends over 15 amino acids. The ends were cut back, 1 base at V and 2 bases at J, with 13 bases in the middle. This chain's CDR3 is CASSLLGDGPYEQYF. The CDR3 coding sequence is TGTGCCAGCAGCTTGTTGGGGGACGGACCCTACGAGCAGTACTTC.

The chain combines TRBV15 with TRBJ1-2; D uncertain. CDR3 length: 15 amino acids. V lost 0 bases to trimming and J lost 5 bases, with 13 bases between them. Germline V lookup: CDR1 LNHNV, CDR2 YYDKDF (reference sequence). This CDR3 reads CATSRDLPPEYGYTF. The CDR3 DNA follows: TGTGCCACCAGCAGAGACTTGCCCCCCGAATATGGCTACACCTTC.

This chain joins TRBV6-4 and TRBJ1-3; D might be TRBD1 (5 bases). The length of the CDR3 is 16 residues. The V end was cut by 4 bases, the J end by 0 bases, with 13 bases between. Germline V gene lookup returns CDR1 MRHNA and CDR2 SNTAGT. The CDR3 here is CASSGRDGFSGNTIYF. The CDR3 DNA reads TGTGCCAGCAGTGGTCGGGACGGCTTCTCTGGAAACACCATATATTTT.